A single sample gave rise to the 29 T cell receptor beta chains below, sequenced in a study of CD8+ T cells in alopecia areata. The treatment is: oral pan-JAK inhibitor, 5-10 mg twice daily. Sequencing relied on a cDNA template that was reverse transcribed from extracted RNA. Repertoires were generated with immunoSEQ multiplex PCR, while TCRdb's copy carries only in-frame clones and drops some. The table has 150,000 to 200,000 clones, 50% to 65% seen once. The starting material was CD8+ T cells sorted from blood, obtained at week 24, from a patient treated with tofacitinib. These receptors were collected from a human donor with alopecia areata.

V is TRBV7-9 and J is TRBJ1-4; 11 nucleotides line up with TRBD1. The V and J ends lost 5 bases and 6 bases, in that order; junction bases with no gene match: 8. The CDR3 consists of 16 residues. Germline V gene lookup returns CDR1 SEHNR and CDR2 FQNEAQ (reference sequence). The CDR3: CASSHRTGGVDEKLFF. CDR3 coding DNA: TGTGCCAGCAGCCACCGGACAGGGGGCGTTGATGAAAAACTGTTTTTT.

A few counts support this clone. This chain joins TRBV7-3 and TRBJ2-1, with D perhaps assigned TRBD1 or TRBD2 (6 bases each). Trimming took off 1 base at V and 4 bases at J, with 14 bases between the two ends. The CDR3 covers 16 residues. Per germline, CDR1 SGHTA and CDR2 FQGTGA. CDR3 coding DNA: TGTGCCAGCAGCTTAAGCCTCGGGGGCTCATACAATGAGCAGTTCTTC. Translation gives CASSLSLGGSYNEQFF.

The chain has TRBV9 and TRBJ2-7, with 9 bases matching TRBD2. Germline lookup yields CDR1 SGDLS and CDR2 YYNGEE. The CDR3 consists of 14 residues. Losses at the gene ends were 4 bases for V and 7 bases for J; bases not matched to a gene: 9. The DNA for the CDR3 is TGTGCCAGCAGCCCCGGGACTAGCTCATTAGAGCAGTACTTC. Its protein is CASSPGTSSLEQYF.

V usage is TRBV30 and J usage is TRBJ1-5; D is unresolved. CDR3 length: 15 residues. Germline V CDR1 and CDR2: GTSNPN, SVGIG (reference sequence). Trimming took 2 bases from V and 3 from J, leaving 14 bases between them. The CDR3 loop is CAWSSGWGVNQPQHF. CDR3 in DNA: TGTGCCTGGAGTAGCGGATGGGGAGTCAATCAGCCCCAGCATTTT.

The sample holds a few counts of this clone. The chain employs TRBV7-8 and TRBJ1-4, with a weak D call TRBD1 (5 bases). Germline-derived CDR1 and CDR2 are SGHVS and FQNEAQ. This CDR3 is built from 14 residues. The V and J ends lost 6 bases and 8 bases respectively, with 16 bases between them. DNA for the CDR3: TGTGCCAGCAGTGAGATGGGGGATCGGGAAAAACTGTTTTTT. Translated: CASSEMGDREKLFF.

The chain combines TRBV27 with TRBJ1-6; D is perhaps TRBD1 (5 bases). V was trimmed by 6 bases and J by 8 bases, leaving 11 bases between them. This CDR3 has 13 residues. Looked up from germline, CDR1 is MNHEY and CDR2 is SMNVEV (reference sequence). This CDR3 reads CASSGQGYSPLHF. The CDR3 DNA reads as TGTGCCAGCAGCGGGCAGGGTTATTCACCCCTCCACTTT.

The chain joins TRBV6-4 to TRBJ2-1, with D hard to call. The CDR3 extends over 12 amino acids. Germline V gene sequence: CDR1 MRHNA, CDR2 SNTAGT. V lost 4 bases, J lost 6 bases, and 7 bases lay in between. CDR3 sequence: CASSGQSNEQFF. Written as DNA, the CDR3 is TGTGCCAGCAGTGGGCAGTCCAATGAGCAGTTCTTC.

The chain recombines TRBV23-1 with TRBJ1-4; the match to TRBD1 covers 7 bases. TRBV23-1 is known as an ORF, though its function is uncertain. V shed 7 bases, J shed 1 base, and the junction held 12 bases outside the gene matches. The CDR3 is 17 residues long. The CDR3 nucleotides read TGCGCCAGCATTCTGGACAGGTGTTTCGTAACTAATGAAAAACTGTTTTTT. Translating gives CASILDRCFVTNEKLFF.

The chain employs TRBV5-6 and TRBJ1-6, with 9 bases identical to TRBD1. CDR1 is SGHDT and CDR2 is YYEEEE in the germline V gene. The CDR3 length is 15 residues. V was clipped by 3 bases and J by 10 bases; unmatched bases: 8. In DNA, the CDR3 is TGTGCCAGCAGCTACTCGGGACAGGGTTTGTCACCCCTCCACTTT. Its translation: CASSYSGQGLSPLHF.

This clone was found a few times. This rearrangement joins TRBV29-1 to TRBJ2-1; D perhaps matches TRBD2 (7 bases). Germline lookup yields CDR1 SQVTM and CDR2 ANQGSEA. The CDR3 is 12 residues long. The V end lost 3 bases, the J end lost 7 bases, and 10 bases lay between the germline ends. In nucleotides, the CDR3 is TGCAGCGTTGAGAGGGGGGGGAATGAGCAGTTCTTC. It is translated as CSVERGGNEQFF.

The chain recombines TRBV6-5 with TRBJ1-2; 12 bases map to TRBD1. Trimming cost V 6 bases and J 6 bases; bases outside gene matches: 5. The V gene's germline CDR1 is MNHEY and CDR2 SVGAGI. This CDR3 region has 14 residues. The CDR3 is CASSPGTGGNGYTF. In DNA, the CDR3 is TGTGCCAGCAGCCCCGGGACAGGGGGCAATGGCTACACCTTC.

This chain connects TRBV2 to TRBJ1-2; D not resolved. Germline CDR1 and CDR2: SNHLY and FYNNEI. The ends were cut back, 2 bases at V and 8 bases at J, with 6 bases in the middle. There are 11 residues in the CDR3. In DNA, the CDR3 is TGTGCCAGCAGTGAAAATGAGGGCTACACCTTC. It codes for CASSENEGYTF.

This rearrangement joins TRBV30 to TRBJ1-2; D is unresolved. V shed 1 base and J shed 3 bases, with 6 bases lying between them. Germline CDR1 reads GTSNPN; CDR2 reads SVGIG (reference sequence). The CDR3 runs 12 residues. The CDR3 is CAWSGEDYGYTF. The CDR3 nucleotides are TGTGCCTGGAGTGGCGAGGACTATGGCTACACCTTC.

V usage is TRBV27 and J usage is TRBJ2-1; D ambiguous. CDR1 and CDR2 (germline): MNHEY, SMNVEV (reference sequence). Between the trimmed V and J ends, which lost 5 bases and 7 bases, there was a span of 12 bases. This CDR3 contains 13 residues. This chain's CDR3 is CASSTTSANEQFF. For the CDR3, the DNA is TGTGCCAGCAGTACAACCAGTGCTAATGAGCAGTTCTTC.

The J gene is TRBJ1-6, the V gene TRBV15, with D possibly matching TRBD1 (5 bases). CDR1 and CDR2 from the germline V gene are LNHNV and YYDKDF (reference sequence). V was clipped by 5 bases and J by 9 bases, with 14 bases between them. The CDR3 is made up of 14 amino acids. The CDR3 DNA is TGTGCCACCAGCTTGCAGGGAGGTGGTTCACCCCTCCACTTT. The encoded protein is CATSLQGGGSPLHF.

This clone occurred once. V usage is TRBV30 and J usage is TRBJ2-7; D gene ambiguous. Trimming removed 0 bases at V and 5 bases at J, with 8 bases between. The CDR3 has 12 residues. CDR1 and CDR2 from the germline V gene are GTSNPN and SVGIG (reference sequence). This CDR3 reads CAWSVNADEQYF. In nucleotides, the CDR3 is TGTGCCTGGAGTGTAAACGCGGACGAGCAGTACTTC.

The J gene is TRBJ1-1, the V gene TRBV5-1; 9 bases fit TRBD1. The V segment lost 3 bases and the J segment 4 bases; nucleotides outside the gene matches: 7. Germline V gene data show CDR1 as SGHRS and CDR2 as YFSETQ. The CDR3 is 15 amino acids. The CDR3 DNA sequence: TGCGCCAGCAGCTCAGGACAGGGGAGTTCCACTGAAGCTTTCTTT. Its translation: CASSSGQGSSTEAFF. The variable domain in full, with the rest retrieved from reference TRBV5-1 and TRBJ1-1, is KAGVTQTPRYLIKTRGQQVTLSCSPISGHRSVSWYQQTPGQGLQFLFEYFSETQRNKGNFPGRFSGRQFSNSRSEMNVSTLELGDSALYLCASSSGQGSSTEAFFGQGTRLTVV.

V and J are TRBV4-1 and TRBJ1-1, with unresolved D. The CDR3 is made up of 11 amino acids. Trimming removed 0 bases at V and 5 bases at J, with 1 base between. Germline CDR1 and CDR2: MGHRA and YSYEKL. The CDR3 protein is CASSQDTEAFF. The CDR3 DNA follows: TGCGCCAGCAGCCAAGATACTGAAGCTTTCTTT.

This chain links TRBV4-3 with TRBJ1-1, with D possibly matching TRBD1 (5 bases). Per germline, CDR1 LGHNA and CDR2 YSLEER. There are 15 residues in the CDR3. V gave up 0 bases and J gave up 4 bases, with 12 bases separating them. CDR3 sequence: CASSQDRDRGTEAFF. In nucleotides, the CDR3 is TGCGCCAGCAGCCAAGATCGGGATAGGGGCACTGAAGCTTTCTTT.

The chain links TRBV30 to TRBJ1-1; no clear D. Per germline, CDR1 GTSNPN and CDR2 SVGIG (reference sequence). V lost 3 bases and J 1 base, leaving 9 bases between the germline ends. The CDR3 has 13 residues. CDR3 nucleotide sequence: TGTGCCTGGAGATCGGGCTCGAACACTGAAGCTTTCTTT. Translating gives CAWRSGSNTEAFF.

The chain employs TRBV5-1 and TRBJ2-2; 8 bases map to TRBD1. CDR1 and CDR2 from the germline V gene are SGHRS and YFSETQ. After removal of 0 bases from V and 7 bases from J, the junction contained 5 bases not matched to a gene. CDR3 length: 15 amino acids. CDR3 sequence reads: CASSLGQGNVGELFF. The DNA of the CDR3 is TGCGCCAGCAGCTTGGGACAGGGGAACGTCGGGGAGCTGTTTTTT. Full variable domain (outside the CDR3, taken from reference TRBV5-1 and TRBJ2-2): KAGVTQTPRYLIKTRGQQVTLSCSPISGHRSVSWYQQTPGQGLQFLFEYFSETQRNKGNFPGRFSGRQFSNSRSEMNVSTLELGDSALYLCASSLGQGNVGELFFGEGSRLTVL.

The chain links TRBV5-1 to TRBJ2-1, with a possible D match to TRBD1 (5 bases). V lost 4 bases and J lost 8, with 16 bases in between. The germline gives CDR1 SGHRS, CDR2 YFSETQ. The CDR3 consists of 14 residues. CDR3 residues: CASSGRGSIDEQFF. CDR3 bases: TGCGCCAGCAGCGGAAGGGGTTCTATAGATGAGCAGTTCTTC.

The J gene is TRBJ2-7, the V gene TRBV30; TRBD1 matches at 11 bases. The CDR3 runs to 15 residues. Losses at the gene ends were 0 bases for V and 1 base for J; bases not matched to a gene: 2. CDR1 is GTSNPN and CDR2 is SVGIG in the germline V gene (reference sequence). As DNA, the CDR3 is TGTGCCTGGAGTGTAGGGACAGGGGGTTCCTACGAGCAGTACTTC. This codes for CAWSVGTGGSYEQYF.

In its sample, this clone was seen a few times. V usage is TRBV29-1 and J usage is TRBJ1-2; 7 bases agree with TRBD1. V dropped 7 bases and J dropped 3; count of bases not matched to a gene: 8. This CDR3 is 13 amino acids long. Germline V CDR1 and CDR2: SQVTM, ANQGSEA. The CDR3 DNA reads TGCAGCGGTGAGCGACAGGGAGACTATGGCTACACCTTC. Translated, it gives CSGERQGDYGYTF.

This chain uses TRBV5-1 with TRBJ2-7, with D perhaps matching TRBD1 or TRBD2 (5 bases each). Trimming removed 5 bases from V and 0 bases from J, with 15 bases in between. There are 15 residues in the CDR3. CDR1 and CDR2 (germline): SGHRS, YFSETQ. The CDR3 region is CASSQDQGVSYEQYF. The CDR3 region has the DNA TGCGCCAGCAGTCAAGACCAGGGAGTCTCCTACGAGCAGTACTTC.

Only one count was recorded for this clone. The genes are TRBV5-6 and TRBJ2-7, with D possibly matching TRBD1 (5 bases). The germline V and J ends were trimmed by 4 bases and 3 bases, with 17 bases remaining between them. The CDR3 contains 15 residues. In germline, CDR1 is SGHDT, CDR2 YYEEEE. In DNA form, the CDR3 reads TGTGCCAGCAGCCTGTACCCAGGGCGGATCTACGAGCAGTACTTC. Its protein is CASSLYPGRIYEQYF.

This chain uses TRBV13 with TRBJ1-4; D gene unclear. The CDR3 has 14 amino acids. V lost 3 bases and J 3 bases, leaving 8 bases between the germline ends. Germline CDR1 PRHDT, CDR2 FYEKMQ (reference sequence). CDR3 sequence: CASSFRDPNEKLFF. As DNA, the CDR3 is TGTGCCAGCAGCTTCAGAGATCCTAATGAAAAACTGTTTTTT. Combining the CDR3 with reference TRBV13 and TRBJ1-4 gives the whole variable domain AAGVIQSPRHLIKEKRETATLKCYPIPRHDTVYWYQQGPGQDPQFLISFYEKMQSDKGSIPDRFSAQQFSDYHSELNMSSLELGDSALYFCASSFRDPNEKLFFGSGTQLSVL.

The chain combines TRBV30 with TRBJ1-2, with D possibly being TRBD1 (5 bases). CDR1 and CDR2 (germline): GTSNPN, SVGIG (reference sequence). Trimming shortened V by 0 bases and J by 7 bases, and 21 bases separated the two germline ends. The CDR3 contains 16 residues. In DNA, the CDR3 is TGTGCCTGGAGTGTACATAATAATGGGGGACCGCTTGGCTACACCTTC. Residues: CAWSVHNNGGPLGYTF.

Details on this clone: In the same sample, other DNA sequences code for this CDR3. The J gene is TRBJ1-1, the V gene TRBV30; D is ambiguous. CDR3 size: 13 residues. V was cut by 4 bases and J by 0 bases, with 9 bases left in between. Germline assignment: CDR1 GTSNPN and CDR2 SVGIG (reference sequence). In DNA, the CDR3 is TGTGCCTGGAATCTGGGAATGAACACTGAAGCTTTCTTT. Its protein is CAWNLGMNTEAFF.